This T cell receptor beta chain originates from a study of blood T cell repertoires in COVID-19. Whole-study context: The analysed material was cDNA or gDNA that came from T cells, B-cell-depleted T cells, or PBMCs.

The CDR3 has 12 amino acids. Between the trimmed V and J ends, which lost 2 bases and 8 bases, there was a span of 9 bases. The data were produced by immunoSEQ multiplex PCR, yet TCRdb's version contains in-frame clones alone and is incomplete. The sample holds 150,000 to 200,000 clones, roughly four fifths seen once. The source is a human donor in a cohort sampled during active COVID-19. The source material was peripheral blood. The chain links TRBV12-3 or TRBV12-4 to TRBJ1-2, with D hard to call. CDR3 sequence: CASSLSGVGYTF. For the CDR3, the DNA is TGTGCCAGCAGTTTAAGCGGGGTCGGCTACACCTTC.